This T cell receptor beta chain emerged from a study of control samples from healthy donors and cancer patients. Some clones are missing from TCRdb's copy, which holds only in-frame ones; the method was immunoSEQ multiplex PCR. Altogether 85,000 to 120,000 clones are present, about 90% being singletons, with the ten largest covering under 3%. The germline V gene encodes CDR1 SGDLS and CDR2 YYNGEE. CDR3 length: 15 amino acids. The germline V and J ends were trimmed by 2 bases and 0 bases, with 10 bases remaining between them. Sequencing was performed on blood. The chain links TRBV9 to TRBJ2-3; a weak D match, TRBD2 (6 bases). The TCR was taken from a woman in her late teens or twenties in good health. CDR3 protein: CASSVGGISTDTQYF. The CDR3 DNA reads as TGTGCCAGCAGCGTGGGAGGAATTAGCACAGATACGCAGTATTTT.